The 23 T cell receptor beta chains below all came from one sample that was sequenced in a study of tissue T cells after allogeneic stem cell transplantation. Method: immunoSEQ multiplex PCR; TCRdb's copy keeps in-frame clones and lacks some. The sample includes roughly 45,000 clones, around 69% of them seen just once. Sequenced material: sorted cells pooled from one or two spleens. These receptors were obtained from a pool of C57BL/6 mice in good health.

This clone was detected only once. Mouse names are used for the genes. The CDR3 end falls 1 residue outside the read, so it is completed with the germline J gene. V and J are TRBV19 and TRBJ2-1, with TRBD1 identical over 9 bases. The junction had 2 bases not matched to a gene; V was cut back by 0 bases and J by 7 bases. The germline V gene has CDR1 FNHDT and CDR2 SITEND (reference sequence). The CDR3 runs to 14 residues. The DNA read from the CDR3 is TGTGCCAGCAGTATAGACAGGGGGCGGGCTGAGCAGTTC. It specifies CASSIDRGRAEQF. The entire CDR3 is CASSIDRGRAEQFF. The full variable domain, completed using reference TRBV19 and TRBJ2-1, is GGIITQTPKFLIGQEGQKLTLKCQQNFNHDTMYWYRQDSGKGLRLIYYSITENDLQKGDLSEGYDASREKKSSFSLTVTSAQKNEMAVFLCASSIDRGRAEQFFGPGTRLTVL.

Points on this clone: Gene names denote mouse genes. The read terminates 1 residue ahead of where the CDR3 ends, so the germline J gene completes it. The chain combines TRBV21 with TRBJ2-2; 11 bases are a match to TRBD1. TRBV21 is treated as an ORF (open reading frame) with a function not yet certain. CDR3 size: 16 residues. V was clipped by 6 bases and J by 3 bases; unmatched bases: 6. The CDR3 reads CASSLGTGGDTGQLYF. The sequenced part of the CDR3 DNA is TGTGCTAGCAGCCTAGGGACAGGGGGAGACACCGGGCAGCTCTAC.

This clone was seen once. Gene names refer to mouse genes. The observed sequence ends 1 residue before the CDR3 terminus, with the missing tail filled in from the germline J gene. The chain links TRBV1 to TRBJ1-5; D is unresolved. The CDR3 sequence is 14 residues long. Trimming left V 0 bases short and J 3 bases short, with 6 bases between. Germline CDR1 is NSQYPW and CDR2 is LRSPGD (reference sequence). This CDR3 is CTCSADRRNQAPLF. The covered CDR3 bases are TGCACCTGCAGTGCAGATCGACGCAACCAGGCTCCGCTT.

Concerning this clone itself: Gene names are mouse gene names. The DNA ends 1 residue before the CDR3 does, and the rest of the CDR3 is filled in from the germline J gene. The rearrangement joins TRBV13-2 to TRBJ2-7, with 12 positions matching TRBD2. CDR1 and CDR2 from the germline V gene are NNHNN and SYGAGS (reference sequence). CDR3 size: 15 residues. Trimming removed 2 bases from V and 4 bases from J; junction bases left unmatched: 4. The CDR3 reads CASGDPDWGGYEQYF. The DNA read from the CDR3 is TGTGCCAGCGGTGACCCGGACTGGGGGGGTTATGAACAGTAC.

On this clone itself: All gene names here are mouse names. The sequenced fragment ends 1 residue before the CDR3 boundary, so the rest is inferred from the germline J gene. This chain links TRBV4 with TRBJ2-7; 9 bases map to TRBD2. V lost 5 bases to trimming and J lost 0 bases; unmatched junction nucleotides: 5. There are 15 residues in the CDR3. Per germline, CDR1 LGHDT and CDR2 YNNKQL (reference sequence). Incomplete CDR3 DNA: TGTGCCAGCAGCGCTGACTGGGGGAGCTCCTATGAACAGTAC. Encoded protein: CASSADWGSSYEQY. The complete CDR3 reads CASSADWGSSYEQYF.

A note on this clone: Mouse gene names apply. The CDR3 protein is CASSLDGWGQNTLYF. The CDR3 DNA, read in part, is TGTGCAAGCAGCTTAGATGGGTGGGGTCAAAACACCTTGTAC. The gene calls are TRBV16 and TRBJ2-4, with unresolved D. Coverage ceases 1 residue before the CDR3 finishes, and the germline J gene fills in the end. The CDR3 contains 15 residues. CDR1 SGHSA and CDR2 FRNQAP come from the germline V gene. Trimming stripped 0 bases from V and 1 base from J, with 8 bases between.

Worth noting for this clone: All gene names here are mouse names. The read halts 1 residue ahead of the CDR3 end, with the missing end drawn from the germline J gene. The chain carries TRBV13-1 and TRBJ1-5; D is perhaps TRBD1 (6 bases). The germline V gene has CDR1 NSHNY and CDR2 SYGAGN. The CDR3 spans 16 residues. Trimming pared 2 bases from V and 0 bases from J, leaving 12 bases between. The sequenced part of the CDR3 DNA is TGTGCCAGCAGTGACCCCGGGACATATAACAACCAGGCTCCGCTT. This gives the protein CASSDPGTYNNQAPL. In full, the CDR3 is CASSDPGTYNNQAPLF.

As to this clone: The junction differs from germline at one of its ends, possibly a read error. Gene names follow the mouse nomenclature. The DNA ends 1 residue before the CDR3 does, and the rest of the CDR3 is filled in from the germline J gene. V is TRBV15 and J is TRBJ2-3; either TRBD1 or TRBD2 may supply D (5 bases each). CDR1 and CDR2 (germline): SGHND, FRSKSL. The CDR3 is 13 residues long. The CDR3 sequence is CGSTTGRAETLYF. The part of the CDR3 DNA that was read is TGTGGCAGCACCACGGGACGTGCAGAAACGCTGTAT. The full variable domain, with the rest looked up from reference TRBV15 and TRBJ2-3, is DAGVTQTPRHEVAEKGQTIILKCEPVSGHNDLFWYRQTKIQGLELLSYFRSKSLMEDGGAFKDRFKAEMLNSSFSTLKIQPTEPKDSAVYLCGSTTGRAETLYFGSGTRLTVL.

Concerning this clone itself: Mouse gene names and germline throughout. Read coverage stops 1 residue before the CDR3 terminus; the germline J gene supplies the remainder. The J gene is TRBJ2-7, the V gene TRBV16; the D gene is possibly TRBD1 (5 bases). Trimming removed 5 bases at V and 3 bases at J, with 8 bases between. Germline V gives CDR1 SGHSA, CDR2 FRNQAP. The length of the CDR3 is 12 residues. Incomplete CDR3 DNA: TGTGCAAGCAGCCCCGACAGCTATGAACAGTAC. It yields the protein CASSPDSYEQY. The CDR3 as a whole reads CASSPDSYEQYF.

This clone turned up a few times. Gene names and germline refer to mouse. The CDR3 end is not reached by the read, which stops 1 residue before it; the germline J gene fills it in. The V and J genes are TRBV3 and TRBJ2-7, with D perhaps TRBD1 (6 bases). V lost 5 bases, J lost 3 bases, and 8 bases lay in between. CDR1 SNHLY and CDR2 FYNGKV come from the germline V gene (reference sequence). The CDR3 totals 12 residues. CDR3 residues: CASSNRDYEQYF. The CDR3 DNA, read in part, is TGTGCCAGCAGCAACAGGGACTATGAACAGTAC.

On this clone: Gene names are mouse gene names. The read is 1 residue too short to cover the CDR3 end, so that end is filled in from the germline J gene. The rearrangement links TRBV19 to TRBJ1-3; D uncertain. This CDR3 has 13 residues. V was trimmed by 2 bases and J by 3 bases, leaving 6 bases between them. Germline CDR1 reads FNHDT; CDR2 reads SITEND (reference sequence). CDR3 region: CASSIQDGNTLYF. The sequenced part of the CDR3 DNA is TGTGCCAGCAGTATTCAGGATGGAAATACGCTCTAT.

Worth noting for this clone: The germline and genes are mouse ones. The CDR3 end lies 1 residue beyond the end of the read and is filled in from the germline J gene. The rearrangement uses TRBV2 and TRBJ2-7, with 10 nucleotides matching TRBD2. CDR3 length equals 15 residues. In germline, CDR1 is LGHNA, CDR2 YSYQKL. Trimming at V came to 0 bases and at J to 7 bases, leaving 6 bases not matched to a gene. The covered CDR3 bases are TGTGCCAGCAGCCAAGACCTGGGGGGGCGTTTGGAACAGTAC. Protein sequence: CASSQDLGGRLEQY. The whole CDR3 sequence is CASSQDLGGRLEQYF.

As concerns this clone: The gene symbols are mouse symbols. Read sequence stops 1 residue before the CDR3 end, and the germline J gene provides the missing end. The same CDR3 is also encoded by other DNA sequences in this sample. This chain links TRBV4 with TRBJ2-5; TRBD2 aligns across 9 bases. This CDR3 is 14 amino acids long. CDR1 is LGHDT and CDR2 is YNNKQL in the germline V gene (reference sequence). The trim removed 4 bases at V and 3 bases at J, leaving 2 bases unmatched. CDR3 sequence reads: CASSLTGGQDTQYF. The CDR3 DNA, read in part, is TGTGCCAGCAGCTTGACTGGGGGTCAAGACACCCAGTAC.

For this clone: Mouse germline and gene names are used. The read falls 1 residue short of the CDR3 end, and the missing part is taken from the germline J gene. V and J are TRBV12-1 and TRBJ2-7; TRBD1 aligns across 10 bases. V shed 5 bases, J shed 4 bases, and the junction held 4 bases outside the gene matches. Looked up from germline, CDR1 is SGHSN and CDR2 is HYEKVE. The CDR3 covers 13 residues. CDR3 bases read: TGTGCCAGCTTAAGGGACAGGGGTTATGAACAGTAC. Protein sequence: CASLRDRGYEQY. The entire CDR3 reads CASLRDRGYEQYF.

Of note for this clone: Gene names follow the mouse nomenclature. The read ends 1 residue shy of where the CDR3 ends; the end is completed using the germline J gene. This chain links TRBV20 with TRBJ1-4; TRBD1 matches at 9 bases. CDR1 is GFQATS, CDR2 STVNSAI, per germline. With V trimmed by 4 bases and J by 7 bases, 1 base remained unmatched. This CDR3 has 12 amino acids. The sequenced CDR3 bases are TGTGGTGCTATACAGGGGGCCGAAAGATTATTT. This encodes CGAIQGAERLF. The full CDR3 protein reads CGAIQGAERLFF.

To note about this clone: Mouse germline and gene names are used. The read halts 1 residue ahead of the CDR3 end, with the missing end drawn from the germline J gene. This chain uses TRBV16 with TRBJ1-1; D not resolved. The CDR3 contains 13 residues. Germline assignment: CDR1 SGHSA and CDR2 FRNQAP. V lost 0 bases and J lost 1, with 3 bases in between. CDR3 DNA (partial): TGTGCAAGCAGCTTAGAGCAAAACACAGAAGTCTTC. Amino acids: CASSLEQNTEVF. The whole CDR3 reads CASSLEQNTEVFF.

With respect to this clone: The genes and germline here are from mouse. Sequencing ends 1 residue short of the CDR3 end; the germline J gene provides the rest. This chain connects TRBV2 to TRBJ1-4; TRBD1 matches at 12 bases. The CDR3 has 16 residues. The germline V gene encodes CDR1 LGHNA and CDR2 YSYQKL. Losses at the gene ends were 1 base for V and 3 bases for J; bases not matched to a gene: 0. CDR3 amino acids: CASSQGDRGPNERLFF. The CDR3 bases that were read are TGTGCCAGCAGCCAAGGGGACAGGGGGCCCAACGAAAGATTATTT.

Turning to this clone: Germline and genes: mouse. The sequence runs out 1 residue before the end of the CDR3; the remainder is reconstructed from the germline J gene. The V gene is TRBV5, the J gene TRBJ2-5, with 10 bases identical to TRBD2. Trimming took 4 bases from V and 3 from J; bases not matched to a gene: 4. The germline V gene has CDR1 LGHNA and CDR2 YNLKQL (reference sequence). CDR3 length: 15 residues. The DNA read from the CDR3 is TGTGCCAGCAGCCCCCCGGGACTGGGGCAAGACACCCAGTAC. As protein: CASSPPGLGQDTQY. The CDR3, in full, reads CASSPPGLGQDTQYF.

To note about this clone: Germline and genes: mouse. With the read ending 1 residue before the CDR3 end, the germline J gene is used to fill in that end. This sequence joins TRBV16 and TRBJ2-1; 12 bases match TRBD1. The CDR3 is 14 amino acids. The trim removed 6 bases at V and 7 bases at J, leaving 4 bases unmatched. Germline lookup yields CDR1 SGHSA and CDR2 FRNQAP. CDR3 DNA (partial): TGTGCAAGCAGTGGGACAGGGGGCGAGGCTGAGCAGTTC. Translated, it gives CASSGTGGEAEQF. The full CDR3 protein is CASSGTGGEAEQFF.

Of note for this clone: Mouse germline and gene names are used. Coverage ceases 1 residue before the CDR3 finishes, and the germline J gene fills in the end. The gene calls are TRBV26 and TRBJ1-1; D unresolved. CDR1 is KGHPV and CDR2 is FQNQEV in the germline V gene (reference sequence). The V end lost 4 bases, the J end lost 6 bases, and 9 bases lay between the germline ends. The CDR3 spans 12 residues. CDR3 bases read: TGTGCCAGCAGTCCCCTCGGGGCAGAAGTCTTC. Its protein product is CASSPLGAEVF. The whole CDR3 is CASSPLGAEVFF.

A remark on this clone: The gene names given are mouse names. This chain's CDR3 is CTCSASPGTGVYNSPLYF. The CDR3 bases that were read are TGCACCTGCAGTGCATCCCCCGGGACAGGGGTCTATAATTCGCCCCTCTAC. The chain combines TRBV1 with TRBJ1-6, with TRBD1 identical over 10 bases. The observed sequence ends 1 residue before the CDR3 terminus, with the missing tail filled in from the germline J gene. Being an ORF, TRBJ1-6 has a function that is uncertain. Germline CDR1 NSQYPW, CDR2 LRSPGD (reference sequence). With V trimmed by 2 bases and J by 3 bases, 7 bases remained unmatched. The CDR3 has 18 residues.

Concerning this clone: Gene names denote mouse genes. CDR3 sequence: CASSQERGNTLYF. The DNA read from the CDR3 is TGTGCCAGCAGCCAAGAGAGGGGGAACACCTTGTAC. The rearrangement joins TRBV2 to TRBJ2-4, with D possibly matching TRBD1 (6 bases). Read sequence stops 1 residue before the CDR3 end, and the germline J gene provides the missing end. Between the trimmed V and J ends, which lost 0 bases and 6 bases, there was a span of 7 bases. Germline CDR1 reads LGHNA; CDR2 reads YSYQKL. The CDR3 length is 13 residues.

As concerns this clone: The genes and germline here are from mouse. With the read ending 1 residue before the CDR3 end, the germline J gene is used to fill in that end. The chain joins TRBV23 to TRBJ1-1; the DNA was not compared with TRBD1, the D call given in the table. Looked up from germline, CDR1 is KGHTA and CDR2 is FQNQQP. The CDR3 has 14 residues. The CDR3 sequence is CSSSQGQGRTEVFF. CDR3 DNA (partial): TGCTCCAGCAGTCAAGGACAGGGGAGGACAGAAGTCTTC.